This T cell receptor beta chain is from a study of regulatory T cells in long-lasting Graves disease. Arm-PCR with iRepertoire HTBI primers amplified the CDR3 regions for these TCR beta libraries. TCRdb re-derived calls from the multiplex PCR reads in MiXCR, one entry per CDR3 protein. The data show fewer than 450,000 distinct CDR3 sequences, with roughly 20% seen just once and about a fifth held by the top ten. Specified time point: persistent/refractory GD, antithyroid drugs over 5 years with positive TRAb. Extracted RNA from PBMCs served as the source of the TCR library. The sample holds many counts of this clonotype. V was cut by 6 bases and J by 2 bases, with 13 bases left in between. This CDR3 is 14 amino acids long.

The source is a female donor with Graves disease. The material sequenced was peripheral blood mononuclear cells (PBMCs), taken when the disease was refractory, from a patient treated with antithyroid drugs. The chain links TRBV12-3 or TRBV12-4 to TRBJ2-5, with D possibly matching TRBD1 (6 bases). CDR3 DNA sequence: TGTGCCAGCAGAACCCTAGACAGGCAAGAGACCCAGTACTTC. Translated, it gives CASRTLDRQETQYF.